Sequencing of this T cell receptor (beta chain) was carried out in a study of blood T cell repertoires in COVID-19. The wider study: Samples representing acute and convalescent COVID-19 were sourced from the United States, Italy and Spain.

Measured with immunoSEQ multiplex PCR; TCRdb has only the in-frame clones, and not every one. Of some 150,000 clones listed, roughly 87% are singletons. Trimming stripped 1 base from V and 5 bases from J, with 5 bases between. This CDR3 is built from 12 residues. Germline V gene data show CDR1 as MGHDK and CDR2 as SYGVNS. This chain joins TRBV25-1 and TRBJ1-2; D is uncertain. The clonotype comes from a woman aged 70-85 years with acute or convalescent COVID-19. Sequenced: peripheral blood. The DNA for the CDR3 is TGTGCCAGCAGTGAATTGAGATATGGCTACACCTTC. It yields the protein CASSELRYGYTF.